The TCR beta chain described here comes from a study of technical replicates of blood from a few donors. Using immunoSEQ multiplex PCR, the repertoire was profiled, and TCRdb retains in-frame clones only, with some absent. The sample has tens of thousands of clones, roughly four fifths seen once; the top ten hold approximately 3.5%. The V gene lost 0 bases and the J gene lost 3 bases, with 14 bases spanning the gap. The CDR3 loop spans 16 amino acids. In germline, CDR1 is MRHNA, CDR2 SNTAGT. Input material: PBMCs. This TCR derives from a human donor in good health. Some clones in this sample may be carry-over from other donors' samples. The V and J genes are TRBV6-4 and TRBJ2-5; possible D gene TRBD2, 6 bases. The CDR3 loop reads CASSDSTYGGKETQYF. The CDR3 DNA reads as TGTGCCAGCAGTGACTCCACCTACGGGGGAAAAGAGACCCAGTACTTC.